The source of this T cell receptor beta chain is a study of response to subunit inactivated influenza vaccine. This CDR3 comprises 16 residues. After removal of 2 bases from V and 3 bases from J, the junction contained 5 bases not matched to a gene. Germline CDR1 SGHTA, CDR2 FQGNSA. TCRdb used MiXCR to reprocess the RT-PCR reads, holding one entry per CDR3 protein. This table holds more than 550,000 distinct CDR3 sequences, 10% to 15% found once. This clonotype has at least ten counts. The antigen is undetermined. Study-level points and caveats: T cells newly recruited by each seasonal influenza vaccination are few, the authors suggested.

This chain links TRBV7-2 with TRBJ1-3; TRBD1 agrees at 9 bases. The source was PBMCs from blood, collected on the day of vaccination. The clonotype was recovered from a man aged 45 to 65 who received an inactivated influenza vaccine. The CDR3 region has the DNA TGTGCCAGCAGCTTACGACAGGGGGAGGGTGGAAACACCATATATTTT. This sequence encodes CASSLRQGEGGNTIYF.